This paragraph covers one T cell receptor (beta chain) sequence. Antigen specificity is unknown. The V gene lost 2 bases and the J gene lost 0 bases, with 19 bases spanning the gap. In germline, CDR1 is MNHEY, CDR2 SMNVEV (reference sequence). The CDR3 covers 18 residues. The data belong to a study of cytomegalovirus exposure and HLA in healthy donors. Findings of the study overall: Associated with cytomegalovirus, according to the listing, were approximately 160 TCR beta chains. Three chains linked to CMV were shown in vitro to be specific for CMV antigens. Most subjects' HLA-A and HLA-B alleles were reportedly predicted from TCR beta sequences.

Researchers ran the PCR with 60 Vbeta and 13 Jbeta primers. Measured with immunoSEQ multiplex PCR; TCRdb has only the in-frame clones, and not every one. This sample has 150,000 to 180,000 clones, with 80% found just once. Donors were ostensibly healthy at sampling, although undocumented immune exposures were probable. This chain uses TRBV27 with TRBJ2-5; the D gene is possibly TRBD1 (6 bases). Sequencing was done on a sample of PBMCs. The TCR originated in a young man in good health and CMV-seropositive. In DNA, the CDR3 is TGTGCCAGCAGTTTAAAGGGGGTGCGGAGACAGTACCAAGAGACCCAGTACTTC. Its protein product is CASSLKGVRRQYQETQYF.